One TCR beta chain is described in this entry. Only a few counts were recorded for this clone. Its target antigen remains unknown. No much larger clone is present one base from it, and per-base qualities are unavailable. The sample originates from a study of blood T cell repertoires in COVID-19 (TCRdb year 2020). Study-wide context: Samples covering the acute and convalescent phases of COVID-19 were provided by collaborators in the United States, Italy and Spain. The prospective study material was composed of cDNA or gDNA derived from T cells, B-cell-depleted T cells, or PBMCs. Deeply sampled blood TCRbeta repertoires from subjects exposed to, actively infected with, or recovered from COVID-19 were included in the dataset. The repertoires were released in a freely available public database meant as a resource for research on the immune response to SARS-CoV-2. The samples were drawn from two sources: the first 160 participants of the ongoing ImmuneRACE study, and 1,200 or so subjects contributed by 6 global collaborators. Sample metadata almost always included a de-identified subject ID, COVID-19 status, age in years and sex. HLA class I and class II types, where available, came from metadata supplied by the sample provider rather than from assay-based typing. What the authors observed across the whole study: Clinical and demographic metadata were provided uncurated, with the amount varying by source and participant.

From its cysteine to its phenylalanine, the CDR3 spans 15 amino acids. Kept here is only the CDR3 DNA, which spans 45 bases and is read in frame from base 1. V and J are truncated by 0 bases and 1 base respectively, leaving an intervening sequence of 6 bases. The germline V gene (reference sequence) specifies SEHNR as CDR1 and FQNEAQ as CDR2. The immunoSEQ Assay, a bias-controlled multiplex PCR, was used to amplify TCRbeta CDR3 regions from genomic DNA. Regarding the original processing steps: Nucleated cell counts per sample were estimated from amplification of reference gene primers within the assay. To quantify the absolute abundance of each unique TCRbeta CDR3 rearrangement, sequence reads were collapsed and filtered. Productive Simpson clonality was computed per sample as the square root of Simpson's diversity index over productive rearrangements. TCRdb re-hosts the immuneACCESS table, in-frame sequences only. Its copies lack some clones; in the studies checked, an unresolved V gene accounts for under half of them, and the cause for the rest is not known. The DNA gave D and trimming, while V, J and clone size come from that table. This sample lists around 100,000 clones; 85% to 90% were detected once. The ten top clones hold about 5.1% of the sample.

The collaborating institutions used their own protocols to collect whole blood in K2EDTA tubes. For TCRbeta analysis, collaborators shipped samples as frozen whole blood, isolated PBMCs, or DNA extracted from either of those sample types. This clonotype was sampled from a human donor in a cohort sampled during active COVID-19. The V and J genes are TRBV7-9 and TRBJ2-2; a weak D assignment points to TRBD1 (6 bases agree). The sample consisted of peripheral blood. The CDR3 region reads CASSLADRNTGELFF. The DNA is TGTGCCAGCAGCTTAGCGGACAGGAACACCGGGGAGCTGTTTTTT.